This T cell receptor beta chain appears in the sequencing data of a study of metastatic and nonmetastatic thyroid tumors. Every patient underwent thyroid surgery untreated. This clone was found many times. The germline V and J ends were trimmed by 1 base and 9 bases, with 7 bases remaining between them. Germline V gene sequence: CDR1 MGHRA, CDR2 YSYEKL. CDR3 length equals 12 residues. Through MiXCR, TCRdb re-clonotyped the PCR reads. The table includes 75,000 to 100,000 clones, roughly an eighth detected once. The sample consisted of blood. The chain links TRBV4-1 to TRBJ2-1; D is unresolved. The TCR originated in a female donor with papillary thyroid cancer or a benign thyroid nodule (not recorded which). Some clones in this sample may be carry-over from other donors' samples. The CDR3, as DNA: TGCGCCAGCAGCCAAGTCGTGGGTGAGCAGTTCTTC. This codes for CASSQVVGEQFF.